This T cell receptor beta chain was documented in a study of CD8+ T cells in alopecia areata. Study information: Treated patients were given 5 to 10 mg oral tofacitinib twice daily.

This CDR3 contains 15 residues. The ends were cut back, 2 bases at V and 3 bases at J, with 14 bases in the middle. Germline CDR1 is GTSNPN and CDR2 is SVGIG (reference sequence). Isolated RNA was reverse transcribed into cDNA used as the sequencing template. TCRdb's copy holds only in-frame clones and misses some; the assay was immunoSEQ multiplex PCR. The data show 210,000 or so clones, approximately 70% seen once. This clone was detected once. The treatment is: oral pan-JAK inhibitor, 5-10 mg twice daily. It was from alopecia areata patients that lesional scalp punch biopsies and peripheral blood were collected.

The chain carries TRBV30 and TRBJ1-5; D uncertain. The clonotype originates from a human donor with alopecia areata. The sample here was CD4+ T cells sorted from blood, taken at approximately week 45, from a patient treated with tofacitinib. Here the CDR3 reads CAWSPGMKDNQPQHF. The CDR3 region has the DNA TGTGCCTGGAGTCCCGGGATGAAGGACAATCAGCCCCAGCATTTT.